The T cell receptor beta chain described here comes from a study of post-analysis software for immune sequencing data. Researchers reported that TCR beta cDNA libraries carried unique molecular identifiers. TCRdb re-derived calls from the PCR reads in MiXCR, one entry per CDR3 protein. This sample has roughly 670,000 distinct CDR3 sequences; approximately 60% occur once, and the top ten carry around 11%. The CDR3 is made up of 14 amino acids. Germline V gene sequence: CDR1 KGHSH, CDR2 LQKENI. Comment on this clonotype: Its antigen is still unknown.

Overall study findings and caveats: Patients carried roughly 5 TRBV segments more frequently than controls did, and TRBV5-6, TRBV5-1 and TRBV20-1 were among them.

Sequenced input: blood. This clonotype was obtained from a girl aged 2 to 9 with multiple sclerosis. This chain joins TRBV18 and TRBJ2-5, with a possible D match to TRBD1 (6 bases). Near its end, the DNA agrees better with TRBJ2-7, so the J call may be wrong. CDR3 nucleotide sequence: TGTGCCAGCTCATTAATGGGGACATTCTACGAGCAGTACTTC. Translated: CASSLMGTFYEQYF.